This TCR beta chain stems from a study of T-cell reconstitution after alpha-beta-depleted transplantation in children. This clonotype was seen repeatedly, ten times or more. Unique molecular identifiers featured in how the TCRbeta library was prepared. In TCRdb, the PCR reads were re-called with MiXCR into one record per CDR3 protein. This sample has tens of thousands of distinct CDR3 sequences; 7.3% occur once, and the top ten carry over 2.5%. Trimming pared 2 bases from V and 7 bases from J, leaving 18 bases between. The CDR3 has 15 residues. From germline, CDR1 is MDHEN and CDR2 SYDVKM. Sequencing was performed on PBMCs from the stem cell graft donor, taken from the stem cell graft. The chain recombines TRBV28 with TRBJ2-7, with D perhaps being TRBD1 or TRBD2 (5 bases each). This receptor was obtained from a human donor who donated a stem cell graft to a child with acute lymphoblastic leukemia. CDR3 sequence reads: CASSLGTGLRREQYF. Here the CDR3 DNA reads TGTGCCAGCAGTTTAGGGACCGGGCTCCGCCGGGAGCAGTACTTC. Combining the CDR3 with reference TRBV28 and TRBJ2-7 gives the whole variable domain DVKVTQSSRYLVKRTGEKVFLECVQDMDHENMFWYRQDPGLGLRLIYFSYDVKMKEKGDIPEGYSVSREKKERFSLILESASTNQTSMYLCASSLGTGLRREQYFGPGTRLTVT.